This T cell receptor beta chain stems from a study of cytomegalovirus exposure and HLA in healthy donors. Losses at the gene ends were 4 bases for V and 9 bases for J; bases not matched to a gene: 4. The CDR3 has 14 amino acids. Germline lookup yields CDR1 SGHTA and CDR2 FQGNSA. Study-wide findings and caveats: Reported results showed that the classifier diagnosed cytomegalovirus status with high specificity and sensitivity. The study designated fewer than 200 TCR beta chains cytomegalovirus-associated.

Primers included in the PCR were 60 Vbeta and 13 Jbeta primers. Original processing notes: Roughly 76 million unique TCR beta chains, roughly 11 million of them shared, were counted by a later analysis. TCRdb keeps only in-frame clones here, not all; method: immunoSEQ multiplex PCR. The V and J calls and clone size are taken from that table; D and trimming were inferred from the DNA. The table has 150,000 to 200,000 clones, approximately 83% seen once. A word on this clone: Its antigen remains unknown.

The source is a male donor in good health and CMV-seronegative. The rearrangement joins TRBV7-2 to TRBJ1-6, with TRBD1 matching over 9 bases. The source material was PBMCs. The CDR3 sequence: CASSSRDRVSPLHF. The DNA for the CDR3 is TGTGCCAGCAGCTCCCGGGACAGGGTTTCACCCCTCCACTTT.